The rows below give T cell receptor beta chains drawn from one sample of a study of blood T cell repertoires in COVID-19. Using immunoSEQ multiplex PCR, the repertoire was profiled, and TCRdb retains in-frame clones only, with some absent. The table has about 170,000 clones, around 90% seen once. The material sequenced was peripheral blood. These receptors were collected from a woman older than 75 with COVID-19, enrolled during active disease. CDR3s include the opening cysteine and the closing phenylalanine or tryptophan. The D gene is left open where the match is weak. Only some rows state a clone size, as once, few, many or a class for expanded clones.

size	length	V	D	J	CDR3	DNA
-	15	TRBV28	-	TRBJ2-1	CASRTGPPRSNEQFF	TGTGCCAGCAGGACGGGTCCCCCTCGGAGCAATGAGCAGTTCTTC
-	16	TRBV4-1	-	TRBJ1-3	CASSQDRTSSGNTIYF	TGCGCCAGCAGCCAAGATAGGACTAGCTCTGGAAACACCATATATTTT
-	14	TRBV7-8	-	TRBJ2-7	CASSFSTGSYEQYF	TGTGCCAGCAGCTTCTCGACAGGATCCTACGAGCAGTACTTC
-	17	TRBV19	-	TRBJ1-6	CASSGRGLTRGDSPLHF	TGTGCCAGTAGTGGAAGAGGTTTGACACGGGGTGATTCACCCCTCCACTTT
-	15	TRBV28	TRBD1	TRBJ1-1	CASSLGQGRLTEAFF	TGTGCCAGCAGTTTAGGACAGGGTAGGTTGACTGAAGCTTTCTTT
-	17	TRBV12-5	TRBD1	TRBJ2-3	CASGLARTGARTDTQYF	TGTGCTAGTGGTTTGGCCCGGACAGGGGCGCGTACAGATACGCAGTATTTT
-	16	TRBV7-9	TRBD2	TRBJ2-5	CASSVRLAGRQETQYF	TGTGCCAGCAGCGTTAGACTAGCGGGGCGCCAAGAGACCCAGTACTTC
-	13	TRBV5-1	-	TRBJ2-2	CASSLLAAGELFF	TGCGCCAGCAGCTTGTTGGCCGCCGGGGAGCTGTTTTTT
once	15	TRBV27	TRBD1	TRBJ1-5	CASSRGQGKNQPQHF	TGTGCCAGCAGTCGCGGACAGGGGAAAAATCAGCCCCAGCATTTT
-	13	TRBV6-6	TRBD1	TRBJ1-2	CASSLGQDYGYTF	TGTGCCAGCAGCCTAGGACAGGACTATGGCTACACCTTC
-	13	TRBV11-3	-	TRBJ2-1	CASSFQGWDEQFF	TGTGCCAGCAGCTTCCAGGGGTGGGATGAGCAGTTCTTC
-	14	TRBV6-4	TRBD1	TRBJ1-2	CASSDSRGVDGYTF	TGTGCCAGCAGTGACTCCAGGGGGGTGGATGGCTACACCTTC
-	14	TRBV7-3	TRBD1	TRBJ2-7	CASSLGDRGSEQYF	TGTGCCAGCAGCTTAGGGGACAGGGGGTCAGAGCAGTACTTC
once	13	TRBV13	-	TRBJ1-1	CASRLLQGTEAFF	TGTGCCAGCAGGTTGCTACAGGGCACTGAAGCTTTCTTT
-	15	TRBV15	TRBD2	TRBJ2-1	CATSLGGLANNEQFF	TGTGCCACCAGCCTGGGGGGACTAGCCAACAATGAGCAGTTCTTC
-	16	TRBV4-3	-	TRBJ2-2	CASSQVTGINTGELFF	TGCGCCAGCAGCCAAGTTACAGGGATCAACACCGGGGAGCTGTTTTTT
-	17	TRBV4-3	-	TRBJ1-3	CASSQTLATASGNTIYF	TGCGCCAGCAGCCAAACCCTCGCGACAGCCTCTGGAAACACCATATATTTT
-	15	TRBV5-1	TRBD1	TRBJ1-4	CASSTQGAGAEKLFF	TGCGCCAGCAGCACGCAGGGGGCTGGGGCTGAAAAACTGTTTTTT
once	15	TRBV28	TRBD1	TRBJ1-1	CASSAPTGGAAIAFF	TGTGCCAGCAGTGCCCCAACAGGGGGCGCCGCCATAGCTTTCTTT
-	14	TRBV7-2	TRBD2	TRBJ2-2	CASSSAGVTGELFF	TGTGCCAGCAGCTCAGCGGGAGTTACCGGGGAGCTGTTTTTT
few	19	TRBV14	TRBD1	TRBJ2-6	CASSQDRRQGDSGANVLTF	TGTGCCAGCAGCCAAGATAGGCGACAGGGGGACTCTGGGGCCAACGTCCTGACTTTC
-	16	TRBV2	TRBD1	TRBJ2-7	CASTQGTTGLVHEQYF	TGTGCCAGCACCCAAGGGACGACAGGGCTTGTCCACGAGCAGTACTTC